A selection of T cell receptor beta chains follows, all from one sample in a study of blood T cell repertoires in COVID-19. The protocol was immunoSEQ multiplex PCR, while the TCRdb copy is restricted to in-frame clones and leaves out a portion. The sample holds 100,000 to 120,000 clones, roughly four fifths seen once. Sample: peripheral blood. The receptors were gathered from a woman in her sixties or seventies with acute or convalescent COVID-19. Each CDR3 is given with its conserved first and last residue. The D gene is left open where the match is weak. Some rows have no size entry. The others give once, few or many, or a class for an expanded clone.

j_call d_call v_call clone_size cdr3_aa cdr3_nt
TRBJ2-5 TRBD2 TRBV5-1 . CASSGGTSGGMETQYF TGCGCCAGCAGCGGCGGGACTAGCGGGGGGATGGAGACCCAGTACTTC
TRBJ1-5 . TRBV9 . CASSVEGVSGQPQHF TGTGCCAGCAGCGTAGAAGGGGTAAGTGGTCAGCCCCAGCATTTT
TRBJ1-2 . TRBV11-1 . CASSLEQARNDPPTF TGTGCCAGCAGCTTAGAGCAGGCGCGCAACGATCCTCCCACCTTC
TRBJ1-4 . TRBV2 . CATAGGLGEKLFF TGTGCCACCGCGGGGGGGCTCGGGGAAAAACTGTTTTTT
TRBJ1-1 TRBD1 TRBV7-8 . CASRLGTGDPEAFF TGTGCCAGCAGGCTCGGGACAGGGGACCCTGAAGCTTTCTTT
TRBJ2-1 TRBD2 TRBV10-3 . CAISGSSGGIANEQFF TGTGCCATCAGTGGGAGTAGCGGGGGGATAGCCAATGAGCAGTTCTTC
TRBJ1-1 . TRBV7-9 . CASREGNTEAFF TGTGCCAGCAGAGAGGGAAACACTGAAGCTTTCTTT
TRBJ1-2 . TRBV28 . CASTPNRRYGYTF TGTGCCAGCACCCCAAACAGGCGTTATGGCTACACCTTC
TRBJ2-7 TRBD1 TRBV4-2 few CASSHGQGVYEQYF TGTGCCAGCAGCCACGGACAGGGCGTCTACGAGCAGTACTTC
TRBJ1-6 . TRBV9 . CASSVGPGAYNSPLHF TGTGCCAGCAGCGTAGGGCCGGGGGCCTATAATTCACCCCTCCACTTT
TRBJ2-7 TRBD1 TRBV28 . CASSLGQGMYEQYF TGTGCCAGCAGTTTGGGACAGGGTATGTACGAGCAGTACTTC
TRBJ1-6 TRBD1 TRBV27 . CASSFRRDSYLNSPLHF TGTGCCAGCAGTTTTCGGCGGGACAGCTACTTAAATTCACCCCTCCACTTT
TRBJ1-4 . TRBV30 . CAAPRGTGNEKLFF TGTGCCGCCCCCCGGGGGACGGGAAATGAAAAACTGTTTTTT
TRBJ1-3 TRBD1 TRBV18 . CASSPKGGGNTIYF TGTGCCAGCTCACCAAAAGGGGGCGGAAACACCATATATTTT
TRBJ2-7 TRBD1 TRBV6-5 . CASSYGTGGGEQYF TGTGCCAGCAGTTACGGGACAGGGGGCGGCGAGCAGTACTTC
TRBJ2-3 TRBD2 TRBV6-5 . CASSSTSGGGDTQYF TGTGCCAGCAGTTCGACTAGCGGCGGAGGAGATACGCAGTATTTT
TRBJ2-1 . TRBV7-3 . CASSLPLPGENNEQFF TGTGCCAGCAGCCTCCCGCTTCCGGGGGAGAACAATGAGCAGTTCTTC
TRBJ1-4 . TRBV12-3/TRBV12-4 . CASSLAGDEKLFF TGTGCCAGCAGTTTAGCCGGAGATGAAAAACTGTTTTTT
TRBJ2-1 TRBD2 TRBV7-3 . CASSPTGGRNEQFF TGTGCCAGCAGCCCAACGGGGGGGCGGAATGAGCAGTTCTTC
TRBJ1-1 TRBD1 TRBV30 . CAGQENTEAFF TGTGCCGGACAGGAGAACACTGAAGCTTTCTTT
TRBJ2-5 TRBD1 TRBV9 . CASSFGRDSMKTQYF TGTGCCAGCAGCTTCGGCCGGGACAGTATGAAGACCCAGTACTTC
TRBJ2-3 TRBD1 TRBV5-4 . CASSGQGSTDTQYF TGTGCCAGCAGCGGACAGGGAAGCACAGATACGCAGTATTTT
TRBJ2-2 TRBD2 TRBV10-3 once CAIRLAGGTNTGELFF TGTGCCATCAGGCTAGCGGGGGGAACGAACACCGGGGAGCTGTTTTTT
TRBJ1-5 . TRBV7-9 . CASSSDYSNQPQHF TGTGCCAGCAGCTCCGACTATAGCAATCAGCCCCAGCATTTT
TRBJ1-3 . TRBV27 . CASSLGPPGLSGNTIYF TGTGCCAGCAGTTTAGGCCCCCCAGGGTTGTCTGGAAACACCATATATTTT
TRBJ2-1 TRBD2 TRBV11-3 . CASSLSGVGIPEQFF TGTGCCAGCAGCCTTAGCGGGGTTGGAATCCCTGAGCAGTTCTTC
TRBJ1-6 . TRBV4-3 . CASSLAGPSYSPLHF TGCGCCAGCAGCTTGGCGGGACCCAGCTACTCACCCCTCCACTTT
TRBJ2-1 . TRBV7-2 . CASSLGQNNEQFF TGTGCCAGCAGCTTAGGACAGAACAATGAGCAGTTCTTC
TRBJ1-3 TRBD1 TRBV19 . CASSISTGTGGNTIYF TGTGCCAGTAGCATCTCCACCGGGACAGGGGGAAACACCATATATTTT
TRBJ1-3 . TRBV7-6 . CASSPLGVDSGNTIYF TGTGCCAGCAGCCCCCTAGGCGTCGACTCTGGAAACACCATATATTTT
TRBJ1-1 . TRBV6-6 . CASRRQLNTEAFF TGTGCCAGCAGAAGACAGTTGAACACTGAAGCTTTCTTT
TRBJ2-5 . TRBV2 few CASSEAKTIKETQYF TGTGCCAGCAGTGAAGCGAAGACTATAAAAGAGACCCAGTACTTC
TRBJ2-1 TRBD1 TRBV30 . CAGQGFGNEQFF TGTGCCGGACAGGGGTTTGGCAATGAGCAGTTCTTC
TRBJ1-2 . TRBV1 . CTSSRGQVPGYTF TGCACCAGCAGCCGCGGACAGGTCCCCGGCTACACCTTC
TRBJ1-2 TRBD1 TRBV6-5 . CASSRTGDGYTF TGTGCCAGCAGTCGGACAGGGGACGGCTACACCTTC
TRBJ1-1 . TRBV28 . CASSRRGSTEAFF TGTGCCAGCAGTCGTAGGGGGAGTACTGAAGCTTTCTTT
TRBJ2-1 . TRBV5-5 . CASSREGFLNEQFF TGTGCCAGCAGCCGTGAGGGATTCCTCAATGAGCAGTTCTTC
TRBJ2-7 . TRBV9 . CASSVDQSYEQYF TGTGCCAGCAGCGTAGATCAGTCCTACGAGCAGTACTTC
TRBJ2-6 TRBD2 TRBV5-4 . CASSLVAGGSSGANVLTF TGTGCCAGCAGCTTGGTCGCGGGAGGGAGCTCTGGGGCCAACGTCCTGACTTTC
TRBJ2-3 TRBD2 TRBV24-1 . CATSESLAGGTDTQYF TGTGCCACCAGTGAGTCTCTAGCGGGGGGCACAGATACGCAGTATTTT
TRBJ2-3 . TRBV30 . CAWRRGVGDTQYF TGTGCCTGGAGAAGGGGCGTGGGAGATACGCAGTATTTT
TRBJ2-3 . TRBV29-1 . CSVARGTGTDTQYF TGCAGCGTTGCACGGGGGACCGGCACAGATACGCAGTATTTT
TRBJ2-2 . TRBV9 . CASSQGLNTGELFF TGTGCCAGCAGCCAGGGACTGAACACCGGGGAGCTGTTTTTT
TRBJ2-5 TRBD2 TRBV4-1 . CASSQGLAGRETQYF TGCGCCAGCAGCCAGGGGCTAGCGGGGAGAGAGACCCAGTACTTC
TRBJ1-1 TRBD1 TRBV15 . CATSITGTGGSEAFF TGTGCCACCAGCATAACCGGGACAGGGGGCTCTGAAGCTTTCTTT
TRBJ2-7 . TRBV10-3 . CAISRDSYEQYF TGTGCCATCAGCCGGGACTCTTACGAGCAGTACTTC
TRBJ1-1 TRBD1 TRBV7-2 . CASSLQGAYTEAFF TGTGCCAGCAGCTTACAGGGGGCGTACACTGAAGCTTTCTTT
TRBJ2-3 . TRBV21-1 once CASSKSRTDTQYF TGTGCCAGCAGCAAATCTAGGACAGATACGCAGTATTTT
TRBJ1-5 . TRBV6-6 . CASTPTRSNQPQHF TGTGCCAGCACCCCCACCAGGAGCAATCAGCCCCAGCATTTT
TRBJ2-7 TRBD2 TRBV6-2/TRBV6-3 . CASSLGTRGHEQYF TGTGCCAGCAGTTTAGGGACTAGGGGCCACGAGCAGTACTTC
TRBJ2-7 TRBD2 TRBV27 . CASSIPGTSFYEQYF TGTGCCAGCAGCATCCCCGGGACTAGCTTCTACGAGCAGTACTTC
TRBJ2-2 TRBD2 TRBV6-5 . CASRGLNPGELFF TGTGCCAGCAGGGGACTAAACCCCGGGGAGCTGTTTTTT
TRBJ2-1 . TRBV4-3 . CASSQDFKGEDEQFF TGCGCCAGCAGCCAAGATTTTAAAGGGGAGGATGAGCAGTTCTTC
TRBJ1-2 TRBD1 TRBV20-1 . CSASTGGYGYTF TGCAGTGCTAGTACAGGGGGCTATGGCTACACCTTC
TRBJ1-2 . TRBV2 . CASRPGGTVYGYTF TGTGCCAGCCGTCCCGGCGGGACCGTATATGGCTACACCTTC